The 20 T cell receptor beta chains in this list originate from one sample, sequenced in a study of cytotoxic CD8 clonotypes in ibrutinib-treated CLL. Repertoires were generated with immunoSEQ multiplex PCR, while TCRdb's copy carries only in-frame clones and drops some. The sample shows some 23,000 clones, over 65% of them seen only once. Here the sequenced sample was PBMCs, taken after 12 months of ibrutinib treatment. Receptors were obtained from a human donor with chronic lymphocytic leukemia.

The chain carries TRBV6-6 and TRBJ2-7; 9 nucleotides align to TRBD1. The germline V gene has CDR1 MNHNY and CDR2 SVGAGI (reference sequence). The J segment lost 5 bases and the V segment lost 8 bases, leaving 13 bases of the junction unmatched. The CDR3 sequence is 15 residues long. The CDR3 protein is CASSYGTGISHEQYF. DNA of the CDR3: TGTGCCAGCTCTTATGGGACAGGGATCTCTCACGAGCAGTACTTC.

This chain joins TRBV7-9 and TRBJ2-1, with D possibly TRBD2 on 6 matching bases. Trimming took off 5 bases at V and 1 base at J, with 12 bases between the two ends. Germline V gene sequence: CDR1 SEHNR, CDR2 FQNEAQ (reference sequence). The length of the CDR3 is 15 residues. The CDR3 spells CASSRRLVSYNEQFF. For the CDR3, the DNA is TGTGCCAGCAGCCGCCGACTAGTTTCCTACAATGAGCAGTTCTTC. Drawing the rest from reference TRBV7-9 and TRBJ2-1, the complete variable domain is DTGVSQNPRHKITKRGQNVTFRCDPISEHNRLYWYRQTLGQGPEFLTYFQNEAQLEKSRLLSDRFSAERPKGSFSTLEIQRTEQGDSAMYLCASSRRLVSYNEQFFGPGTRLTVL.

A remark on this clone: Other DNA sequences from this sample encode an identical CDR3 as well. The chain links TRBV6-6 to TRBJ1-5, with TRBD1 identical over 8 bases. CDR1 is MNHNY, CDR2 SVGAGI, per germline (reference sequence). CDR3 length equals 15 residues. V trimming: 6 bases; J trimming: 4 bases; junction bases outside the gene matches: 8. The chain's CDR3 is CASSSYGQGNQPQHF. CDR3 nucleotide sequence: TGTGCCAGCAGCTCTTACGGACAGGGTAATCAGCCCCAGCATTTT.

The chain couples TRBV12-1 to TRBJ1-5. TRBV12-1 is labeled a pseudogene. The CDR3 sequence is 15 residues long. CDR3 nucleotides: TGTGCCAGCAGGCAAGAACGGACCCCCAATCAGCCCCAGCATTTT. It encodes CASRQERTPNQPQHF.

The chain combines TRBV6-6 with TRBJ1-3; the D gene is possibly TRBD1 (6 bases). The CDR3 runs 15 residues. Germline V gene lookup returns CDR1 MNHNY and CDR2 SVGAGI (reference sequence). V shed 10 bases and J shed 0 bases, with 16 bases lying between them. The DNA of the CDR3 is TGTGCCACCCTCTCAGGGGTCCTCTCTGGAAACACCATATATTTT. Translated: CATLSGVLSGNTIYF.

The chain carries TRBV10-3 and TRBJ1-2; no definite D call. CDR1 is ENHRY, CDR2 SYGVKD, per germline. V was shortened by 6 bases and J by 0 bases, with 14 bases between the two germline ends. The CDR3 is 15 amino acids. The CDR3 sequence: CAIRQSYPANYGYTF. CDR3 sequence (DNA): TGTGCCATCAGACAGTCCTACCCAGCTAACTATGGCTACACCTTC.

This CDR3 is CASSSTPTGELFF. Here the CDR3 DNA reads TGTGCCAGCAGCTCGACCCCCACCGGGGAGCTGTTTTTT. The V and J genes are TRBV11-3 and TRBJ2-2; D remains ambiguous. Trimming cost V 4 bases and J 4 bases, with 7 bases left between them. Germline CDR1 and CDR2: SGHNT and YENEEA. The CDR3 covers 13 residues. The entire variable domain, with the rest obtained from reference TRBV11-3 and TRBJ2-2, is as follows: EAGVVQSPRYKIIEKKQPVAFWCNPISGHNTLYWYLQNLGQGPELLIRYENEEAVDDSQLPKDRFSAERLKGVDSTLKIQPAELGDSAVYLCASSSTPTGELFFGEGSRLTVL.

On this clone itself: The junction departs from germline at one end; a sequencing error may be responsible. The chain couples TRBV5-1 to TRBJ2-7; D tentatively reads TRBD1 or TRBD2 (5 bases each). CDR1 and CDR2 from the germline V gene are SGHRS and YFSETQ. The CDR3 is 13 amino acids. This CDR3 reads CASSLSSGPTKSF. CDR3 in DNA: TGCGCCAGCAGCTTGTCCTCGGGGCCAACTAAAAGCTTC.

The rearrangement uses TRBV9 and TRBJ2-7, with 12 bases identical to TRBD1. The CDR3 consists of 15 residues. With 3 bases clipped from V and 4 bases from J, the junction kept 5 bases outside the gene matches. In germline, CDR1 is SGDLS, CDR2 YYNGEE. The CDR3 nucleotides read TGTGCCAGCAGCGAGGGGGACAGGGGGCCATACGAGCAGTACTTC. It is translated as CASSEGDRGPYEQYF.

This clone appeared a few times. The V and J genes are TRBV4-1 and TRBJ1-1; D is unclear. Germline assignment: CDR1 MGHRA and CDR2 YSYEKL. The CDR3 loop spans 13 amino acids. The V end was cut by 1 base, the J end by 8 bases, with 11 bases between. The CDR3 region has the DNA TGCGCCAGCAGCCAAGGAGTATCACGGGAAGCTTTCTTT. It codes for CASSQGVSREAFF.

The chain uses TRBV6-6 and TRBJ2-5, with TRBD1 matching over 10 bases. The ends lost 6 bases at V and 11 bases at J; junction bases unmatched: 18. Germline V gene sequence: CDR1 MNHNY, CDR2 SVGAGI (reference sequence). This CDR3 contains 16 residues. Written as DNA, the CDR3 is TGTGCCAGCAGAAAAGCGCAGAGGGACAGGGGTTGGGAGCAGTACTTC. It encodes CASRKAQRDRGWEQYF.

J is TRBJ1-5 and V is TRBV28; 8 bases fit TRBD1. Germline CDR1 is MDHEN and CDR2 is SYDVKM. The CDR3 sequence is 15 residues long. Losses at the gene ends were 6 bases for V and 2 bases for J; bases not matched to a gene: 6. The CDR3 coding sequence is TGTGCCAGCAGATCGGACAGGGATGGCAATCAGCCCCAGCATTTT. This encodes CASRSDRDGNQPQHF.

V usage is TRBV2 and J usage is TRBJ1-5, with a tentative D call TRBD1 (5 bases). This CDR3 contains 14 residues. Trimming stripped 5 bases from V and 4 bases from J, with 12 bases between. Germline CDR1 SNHLY, CDR2 FYNNEI. The CDR3 nucleotides read TGTGCCAGCAGTCCGCAGGGTCTGAATCAGCCCCAGCATTTT. Translating it yields CASSPQGLNQPQHF. Supplemented by reference TRBV2 and TRBJ1-5, the full variable domain reads EPEVTQTPSHQVTQMGQEVILRCVPISNHLYFYWYRQILGQKVEFLVSFYNNEISEKSEIFDDQFSVERPDGSNFTLKIRSTKLEDSAMYFCASSPQGLNQPQHFGDGTRLSIL.

The chain joins TRBV2 to TRBJ2-1; D gene unclear. Germline V CDR1 and CDR2: SNHLY, FYNNEI. The length of the CDR3 is 15 residues. The germline V and J ends were trimmed by 1 base and 0 bases, with 7 bases remaining between them. CDR3 protein: CASSEVRSSYNEQFF. As DNA, the CDR3 is TGTGCCAGCAGTGAAGTGCGGAGCTCCTACAATGAGCAGTTCTTC.

DNA of the CDR3: TGTGCCAGCAGTCGGGGACAGAGGGGTGGGAGAGAGCAGTACTTC. Its protein is CASSRGQRGGREQYF. This sequence joins TRBV6-5 and TRBJ2-7; 7 positions match TRBD1. This CDR3 contains 15 residues. Germline-derived CDR1 and CDR2 are MNHEY and SVGAGI. Trimming took 5 bases from V and 7 from J; bases not matched to a gene: 14.

The V call is TRBV10-1, the J call TRBJ2-2; 7 bases agree with TRBD1. This CDR3 region has 19 residues. Germline CDR1 reads WNHNN; CDR2 reads SYGVQD (reference sequence). Trimming cost V 5 bases and J 6 bases; bases outside gene matches: 21. The CDR3 sequence: CASSQPLQGPSGIPGELFF. The CDR3 region has the DNA TGCGCCAGCAGTCAGCCCTTACAGGGGCCAAGTGGTATACCCGGGGAGCTGTTTTTT.

With regard to this clone: Other nucleotide sequences from this sample produce the same CDR3. J is TRBJ2-5 and V is TRBV7-2; 7 nucleotides align to TRBD2. Germline CDR1 SGHTA, CDR2 FQGNSA. Trimming took 5 bases from V and 1 from J; bases not matched to a gene: 1. The CDR3 consists of 13 residues. The CDR3 loop reads CASSRGGQETQYF. CDR3 nucleotides: TGTGCCAGCAGCCGCGGGGGCCAAGAGACCCAGTACTTC. The variable domain in full, with the rest retrieved from reference TRBV7-2 and TRBJ2-5, is GAGVSQSPSNKVTEKGKDVELRCDPISGHTALYWYRQSLGQGLEFLIYFQGNSAPDKSGLPSDRFSAERTGGSVSTLTIQRTQQEDSAVYLCASSRGGQETQYFGPGTRLLVL.

The chain is built from TRBV10-2 and TRBJ1-1, with D perhaps matching TRBD1 (6 bases). The CDR3 consists of 15 residues. The V gene lost 6 bases and the J gene lost 1 base, with 15 bases spanning the gap. CDR1 is WSHSY and CDR2 is SAAADI in the germline V gene. The CDR3 sequence is CASSNRVSGNTEAFF. CDR3 in DNA: TGCGCCAGCAGCAACAGGGTTAGTGGGAACACTGAAGCTTTCTTT.

V and J are TRBV27 and TRBJ1-4; D is uncertain. Deletions cut 4 bases from V and 2 bases from J, with 11 bases between. The length of the CDR3 is 15 residues. Per germline, CDR1 MNHEY and CDR2 SMNVEV (reference sequence). The CDR3 loop is CASSSSHVTNEKLFF. DNA for the CDR3: TGTGCCAGCAGTTCAAGCCATGTTACTAATGAAAAACTGTTTTTT.

The V and J genes are TRBV2 and TRBJ2-4; unclear D gene. This CDR3 region has 15 residues. Looked up from germline, CDR1 is SNHLY and CDR2 is FYNNEI. The V and J ends lost 7 bases and 1 base respectively, with 14 bases between them. The CDR3 region is CASTKSQAAKNIQYF. The CDR3 DNA follows: TGTGCCAGCACCAAAAGCCAGGCGGCCAAAAACATTCAGTACTTC.